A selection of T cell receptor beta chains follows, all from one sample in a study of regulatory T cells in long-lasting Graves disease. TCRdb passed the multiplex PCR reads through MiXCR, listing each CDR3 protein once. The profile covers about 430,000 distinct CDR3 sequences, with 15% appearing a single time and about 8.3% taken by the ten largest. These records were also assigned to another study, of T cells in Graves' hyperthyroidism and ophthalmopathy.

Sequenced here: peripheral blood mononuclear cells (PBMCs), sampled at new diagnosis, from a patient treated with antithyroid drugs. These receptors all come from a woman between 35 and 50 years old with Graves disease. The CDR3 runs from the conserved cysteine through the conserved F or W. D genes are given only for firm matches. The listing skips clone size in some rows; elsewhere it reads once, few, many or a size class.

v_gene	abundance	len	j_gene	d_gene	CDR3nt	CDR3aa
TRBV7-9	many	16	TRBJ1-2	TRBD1	TGTGCCAGCAGCTTAATCACAGGGGCCCTTAACTATGGCTACACCTTC	CASSLITGALNYGYTF
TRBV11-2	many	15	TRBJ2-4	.	TGTGCCAGCAGCCCCGCCCGGGGAGCCAAAAACATTCAGTACTTC	CASSPARGAKNIQYF
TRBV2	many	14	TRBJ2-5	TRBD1	TGTGCCAGCCCCCGGGACAGGGGCCAAGAGACCCAGTACTTC	CASPRDRGQETQYF
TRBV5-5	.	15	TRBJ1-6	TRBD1	TGTGCCAGCAGCAAGGAGGGACAGGGATATTCACCCCTCCACTTT	CASSKEGQGYSPLHF
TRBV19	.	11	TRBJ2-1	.	TGTGCCAGTAGTAGTTACGTTGAGCAGTTCTTC	CASSSYVEQFF
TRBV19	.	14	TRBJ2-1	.	TGTGCCAGTAGTATAGATAAGGCTAGCTGGGGGCAGTTCTTC	CASSIDKASWGQFF
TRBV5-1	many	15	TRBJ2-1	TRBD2	TGCGCCAGCAGTCCTAGCGGGAGTGGGTTCGGTGAGCAGTTCTTC	CASSPSGSGFGEQFF
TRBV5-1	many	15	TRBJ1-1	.	TGCGCCAGCAGCTTGGAGGGGGGAGTAGGGGCTGAAGCTTTCTTT	CASSLEGGVGAEAFF
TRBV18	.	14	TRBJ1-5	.	TGTGCCAGCTCACCACCAGGAAAGGGGCAGCCCCAGCATTTT	CASSPPGKGQPQHF
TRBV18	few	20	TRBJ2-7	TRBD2	TGTGCCAGCAACGTCAGGGGGCATCCGGGACTAGCGGGAGGGCCATACGAGCAGTACTTC	CASNVRGHPGLAGGPYEQYF
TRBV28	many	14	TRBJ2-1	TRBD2	TGTGCCAGCAGTACAGCGGGAGTATCTAGAGAGCAGTTCTTC	CASSTAGVSREQFF
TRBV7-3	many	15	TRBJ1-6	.	TGTGCCAGCAGTTTACAGCCACGAGGGAATTCACCCCTCCACTTT	CASSLQPRGNSPLHF
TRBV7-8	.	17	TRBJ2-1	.	TGTGCCAGCAGCCGAGACTACATACTTCGCTCCTACAATGAGCAGTTCTTC	CASSRDYILRSYNEQFF
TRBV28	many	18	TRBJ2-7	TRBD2	TGTGCCAGCAGTACCCGCAGGCTAGCGGGAGGATTATCCTACGAGCAGTACTTC	CASSTRRLAGGLSYEQYF
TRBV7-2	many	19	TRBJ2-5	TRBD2	TGTGCCAGCAGCTTAGACCCTGAGGCCTTACTAGCGGGAGGTGAGACCCAGTACTTC	CASSLDPEALLAGGETQYF
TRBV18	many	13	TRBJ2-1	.	TGTGCCAGCTCACCGTATTCGGTAGATGAGCAGTTCTTC	CASSPYSVDEQFF
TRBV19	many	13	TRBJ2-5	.	TGTGCCAGTAGTACGGTTAGTCGGGAGACCCAGTACTTC	CASSTVSRETQYF
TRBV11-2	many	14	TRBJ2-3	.	TGTGCCAGCAGCCCCGGGACAATCACAGATACGCAGTATTTT	CASSPGTITDTQYF
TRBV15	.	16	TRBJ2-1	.	TGTGCCACCAGCAGAGAACCGTACGATGGGGTCAATGAGCAGTTCTTC	CATSREPYDGVNEQFF
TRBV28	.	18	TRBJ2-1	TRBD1	TGTGCCAGCAGAGTCGGACAGGGGACCTTAGCGACCCCCAATGAGCAGTTCTTC	CASRVGQGTLATPNEQFF
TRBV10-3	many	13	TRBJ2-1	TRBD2	TGTGCCATCAGCAGCGGGAGGGACAATGAGCAGTTCTTC	CAISSGRDNEQFF
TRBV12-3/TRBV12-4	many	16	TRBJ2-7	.	TGTGCCAGCAGCCTCCGCGGGACGCTGAACTCCTACGAGCAGTACTTC	CASSLRGTLNSYEQYF
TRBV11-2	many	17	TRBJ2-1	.	TGTGCCAGCAGCTTTGGCACGGGCGGCCCGGGTGGTAATGAGCAGTTCTTC	CASSFGTGGPGGNEQFF
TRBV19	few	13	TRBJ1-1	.	TGTGCCAGTAGTATAGGGGGATCGCGCTACGCTTTCTTT	CASSIGGSRYAFF
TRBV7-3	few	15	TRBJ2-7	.	TGTGCCAGCAGCTTAAGTGGACAGTATTCGAACGAGCAGTACTTC	CASSLSGQYSNEQYF
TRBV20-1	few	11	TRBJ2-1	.	TGCAGTGCAAGTAGGGGGTCTAGACAGTTCTTC	CSASRGSRQFF
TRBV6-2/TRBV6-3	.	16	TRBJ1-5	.	TGTGCCAGCAGTTACTCGATCCCTCTTAGCAATCAGCCCCAGCATTTT	CASSYSIPLSNQPQHF
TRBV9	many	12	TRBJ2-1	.	TGTGCCAGCAGCGTAGCAGGGACTGAGCAGTTCTTC	CASSVAGTEQFF
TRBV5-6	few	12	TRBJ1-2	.	TGTGCCAGCAGCGGACCGGGCTATGGCTACACCTTC	CASSGPGYGYTF
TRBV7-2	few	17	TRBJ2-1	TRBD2	TGTGCCAGCAGTAACCCCGTAGGACTAGCGGGCTTAAATGAGCAGTTCTTC	CASSNPVGLAGLNEQFF
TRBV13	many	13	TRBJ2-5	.	TGTGCCAGCAGCTCCCAGAGCCAAGAGACCCAGTACTTC	CASSSQSQETQYF
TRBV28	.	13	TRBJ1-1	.	TGTGCCAGCAGTTTAGGTGGGGGTCCCGAAGCTTTCTTT	CASSLGGGPEAFF
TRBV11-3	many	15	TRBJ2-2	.	TGTGCCAGCAGCTTAGGCAGGGGTCGAACCGGGGAGCTGTTTTTT	CASSLGRGRTGELFF
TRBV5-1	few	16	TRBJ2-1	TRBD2	TGCGCCAGCAGCTTGGGTTCTAGCGGGAGAACCAATGAGCAGTTCTTC	CASSLGSSGRTNEQFF
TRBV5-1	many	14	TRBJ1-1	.	TGCGCCAGCAGCTTGGCGGCGGGTAGCCCTGAAGCTTTCTTT	CASSLAAGSPEAFF
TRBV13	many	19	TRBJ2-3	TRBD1	TGTGCCAGCAGCCCTCCTACGACAGGGGGCGATCCCTACACAGATACGCAGTATTTT	CASSPPTTGGDPYTDTQYF
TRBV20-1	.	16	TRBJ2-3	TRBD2	TGCAGTGCTCCCCTGGGGGCGGGAGGGCCCGCAGATACGCAGTATTTT	CSAPLGAGGPADTQYF
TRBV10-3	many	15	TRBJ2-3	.	TGTGCCATCAGTGAGTCGACCGGAAGGGCAGATACGCAGTATTTT	CAISESTGRADTQYF
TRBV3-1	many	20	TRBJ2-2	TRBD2	TGTGCCAGCAGCCAGCTACTAGCGGAGCCTGTGGAGGCGAACACCGGGGAGCTGTTTTTT	CASSQLLAEPVEANTGELFF
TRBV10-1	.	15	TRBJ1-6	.	TGCGCCAGCAGTGAAACCGGACGGGGTTATTCACTCCTCCACTTT	CASSETGRGYSLLHF
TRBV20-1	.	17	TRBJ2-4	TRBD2	TGCAGTGCTAGAGATCATGGGACTAGCGGGACGCTAAACATTCAGTACTTC	CSARDHGTSGTLNIQYF
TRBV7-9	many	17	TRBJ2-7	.	TGTGCCAGCAGCTCCCCCCACAGCAGGGAGACCTCCTACGAGCAGTACTTC	CASSSPHSRETSYEQYF
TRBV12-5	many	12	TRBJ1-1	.	TGTGCTAGTGGTGCGGGTGGCACTGAAGCTTTCTTT	CASGAGGTEAFF
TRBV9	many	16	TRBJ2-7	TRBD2	TGTGCCAGCAGCGTAGAGAGCGGGAGGCCGATTGGCGAGCAGTACTTC	CASSVESGRPIGEQYF